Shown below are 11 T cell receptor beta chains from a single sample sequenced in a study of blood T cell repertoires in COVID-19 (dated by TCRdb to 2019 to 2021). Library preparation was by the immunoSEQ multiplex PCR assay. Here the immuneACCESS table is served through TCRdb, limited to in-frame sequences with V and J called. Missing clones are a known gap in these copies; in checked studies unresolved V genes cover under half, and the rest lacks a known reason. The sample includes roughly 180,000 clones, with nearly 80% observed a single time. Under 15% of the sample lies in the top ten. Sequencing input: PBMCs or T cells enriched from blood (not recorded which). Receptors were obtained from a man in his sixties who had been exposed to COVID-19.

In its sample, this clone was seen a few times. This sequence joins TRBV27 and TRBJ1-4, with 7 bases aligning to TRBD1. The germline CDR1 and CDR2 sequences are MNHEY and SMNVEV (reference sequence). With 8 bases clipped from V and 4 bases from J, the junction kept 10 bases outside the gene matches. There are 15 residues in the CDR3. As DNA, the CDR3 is TGTGCCAGCTCTAGGAACCGGGACAGTAATGAAAAACTGTTTTTT. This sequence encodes CASSRNRDSNEKLFF.

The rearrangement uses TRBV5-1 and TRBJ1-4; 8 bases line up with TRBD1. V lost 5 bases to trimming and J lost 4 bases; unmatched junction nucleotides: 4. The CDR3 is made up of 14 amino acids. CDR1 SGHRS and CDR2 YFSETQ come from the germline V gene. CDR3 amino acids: CASRRDRFNEKLFF. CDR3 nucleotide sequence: TGCGCCAGCAGGAGGGACAGGTTTAATGAAAAACTGTTTTTT.

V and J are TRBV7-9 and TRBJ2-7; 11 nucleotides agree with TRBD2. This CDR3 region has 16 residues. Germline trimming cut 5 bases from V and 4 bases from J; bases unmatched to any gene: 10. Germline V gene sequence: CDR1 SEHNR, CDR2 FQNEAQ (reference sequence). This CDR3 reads CASSQLAGGGRYEQYF. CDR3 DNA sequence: TGTGCCAGCAGCCAATTAGCGGGAGGGGGTCGTTACGAGCAGTACTTC.

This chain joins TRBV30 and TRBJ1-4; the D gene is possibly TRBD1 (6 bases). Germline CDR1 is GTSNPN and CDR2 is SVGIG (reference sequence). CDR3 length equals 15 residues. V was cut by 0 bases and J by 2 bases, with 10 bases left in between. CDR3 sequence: CAWSVRGATNEKLFF. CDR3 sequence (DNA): TGTGCCTGGAGTGTACGGGGGGCGACTAATGAAAAACTGTTTTTT.

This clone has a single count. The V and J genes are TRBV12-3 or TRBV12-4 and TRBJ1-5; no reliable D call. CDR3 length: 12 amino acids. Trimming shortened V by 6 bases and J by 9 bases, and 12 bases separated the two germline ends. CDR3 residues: CASRTGVRPQHF. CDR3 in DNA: TGTGCCAGCAGGACCGGGGTTCGGCCCCAGCATTTT.

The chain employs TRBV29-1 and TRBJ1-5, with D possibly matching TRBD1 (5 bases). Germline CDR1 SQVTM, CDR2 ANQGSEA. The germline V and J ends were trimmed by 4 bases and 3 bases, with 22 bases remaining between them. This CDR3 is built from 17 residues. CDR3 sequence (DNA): TGCAGCGTTGGGATGGCGTGGGGCGGCGTGCACAATCAGCCCCAGCATTTT. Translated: CSVGMAWGGVHNQPQHF.

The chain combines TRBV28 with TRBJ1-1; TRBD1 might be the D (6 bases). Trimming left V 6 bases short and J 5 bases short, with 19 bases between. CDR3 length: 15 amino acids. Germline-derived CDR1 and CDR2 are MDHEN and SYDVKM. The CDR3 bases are TGTGCCAGCAGCCCAGGCGGGCAGAGGGGGACTGAAGCTTTCTTT. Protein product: CASSPGGQRGTEAFF.

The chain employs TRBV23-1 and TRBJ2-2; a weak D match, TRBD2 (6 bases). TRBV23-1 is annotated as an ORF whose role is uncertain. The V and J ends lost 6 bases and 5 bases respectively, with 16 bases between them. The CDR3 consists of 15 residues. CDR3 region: CASRGMRGGTGELFF. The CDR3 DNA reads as TGCGCCAGCAGGGGAATGCGGGGCGGGACCGGGGAGCTGTTTTTT.

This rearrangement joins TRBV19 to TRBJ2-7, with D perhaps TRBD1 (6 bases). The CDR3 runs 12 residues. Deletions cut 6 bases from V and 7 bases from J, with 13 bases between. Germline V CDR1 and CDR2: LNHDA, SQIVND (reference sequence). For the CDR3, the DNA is TGTGCCAGTAGACACAGGGTTGGAGAGCAGTACTTC. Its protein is CASRHRVGEQYF.

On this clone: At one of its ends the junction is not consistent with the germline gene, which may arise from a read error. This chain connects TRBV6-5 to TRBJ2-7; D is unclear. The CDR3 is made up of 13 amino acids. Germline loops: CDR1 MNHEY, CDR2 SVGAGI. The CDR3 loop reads CASSFYPSHEQYF. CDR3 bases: TGTGCCAGCAGTTTCTATCCCTCCCACGAGCAGTACTTC.

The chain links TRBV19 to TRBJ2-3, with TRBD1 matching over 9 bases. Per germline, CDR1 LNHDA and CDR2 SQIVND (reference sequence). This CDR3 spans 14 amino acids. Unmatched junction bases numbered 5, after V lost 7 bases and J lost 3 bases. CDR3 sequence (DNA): TGTGCCAGTATGGACAGGGGTCGGACAGATACGCAGTATTTT. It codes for CASMDRGRTDTQYF.